Presented here are 29 T cell receptor beta chains from one specimen sequenced in a study of T-cell memory formation after mild COVID-19. A single record per CDR3 protein comes from TCRdb applying MiXCR to the 5' RACE reads. The table lists roughly 560,000 distinct CDR3 sequences, 20% of them singletons. Sequenced input: PBMCs or a T cell subset sorted from them (not recorded which). Source of these receptors: an adult woman who had mild COVID-19 (a few samples of this study predate the infection). Cell type and time point are not known.

This clonotype was found many times. CDR3 DNA sequence: TGTGCCAGTAGTAGACAGGGGGATGAGCAGTTCTTC. Translation: CASSRQGDEQFF. The V call is TRBV19, the J call TRBJ2-1; 9 nucleotides align to TRBD1. Germline V gives CDR1 LNHDA, CDR2 SQIVND (reference sequence). This CDR3 has 12 residues. Trimming took 4 bases from V and 8 from J; bases not matched to a gene: 0.

In the case of this clonotype: Germline is not matched at one junction end, which may reflect a read error. This chain links TRBV6-5 with TRBJ2-3, with a tentative D call TRBD2 (5 bases). The CDR3 has 21 amino acids. Looked up from germline, CDR1 is MNHEY and CDR2 is SVGAGI. The CDR3 loop reads CARSYSISPRGPEGSTDTQYF. In DNA form, the CDR3 reads TGTGCCAGAAGTTACTCGATTTCCCCAAGAGGGCCTGAAGGTAGCACAGATACGCAGTATTTT.

The sample holds a few counts of this clonotype. The CDR3 region is CASSHPSGQNNEQFF. The CDR3 bases are TGTGCCAGCAGCCATCCTAGCGGGCAAAACAATGAGCAGTTCTTC. The chain carries TRBV4-2 and TRBJ2-1, with 8 positions matching TRBD2. Germline V lookup: CDR1 LGHNA, CDR2 YNFKEQ. The CDR3 contains 15 residues. The V segment lost 3 bases and the J segment 5 bases; nucleotides outside the gene matches: 6.

V is TRBV7-2 and J is TRBJ1-6; 7 bases match TRBD1. Trimming removed 6 bases from V and 6 bases from J; junction bases left unmatched: 5. Germline V gene data show CDR1 as SGHTA and CDR2 as FQGNSA. The CDR3 is 14 residues long. DNA for the CDR3: TGTGCCAGCAGGGGGGACAGTATTAATTCACCCCTCCACTTT. Its protein product is CASRGDSINSPLHF.

The J gene is TRBJ2-7, the V gene TRBV2, with 10 bases aligning to TRBD2. The CDR3 is made up of 14 amino acids. Trimming at V came to 10 bases and at J to 2 bases, leaving 8 bases not matched to a gene. Germline V gene data show CDR1 as SNHLY and CDR2 as FYNNEI. CDR3 DNA: TGTGCCACAAAGACTAGCGGGTCCACCTACGAGCAGTACTTC. It is translated as CATKTSGSTYEQYF.

This clonotype was observed a few times. This sequence joins TRBV4-1 and TRBJ2-7; 12 bases fit TRBD2. Looked up from germline, CDR1 is MGHRA and CDR2 is YSYEKL. V lost 2 bases to trimming and J lost 2 bases; unmatched junction nucleotides: 4. The CDR3 length is 16 residues. DNA for the CDR3: TGCGCCAGCAGCCAAAGACTAGCGGGGGATACCTACGAGCAGTACTTC. Translating it yields CASSQRLAGDTYEQYF.

The chain joins TRBV29-1 to TRBJ1-2; D not certain. The CDR3 is 12 amino acids. Germline CDR1 reads SQVTM; CDR2 reads ANQGSEA. Trimming left V 2 bases short and J 5 bases short, with 9 bases between. The chain's CDR3 is CSVESWGYGYTF. DNA of the CDR3: TGCAGCGTTGAAAGCTGGGGTTATGGCTACACCTTC.

CDR3 DNA sequence: TGTGCCAGCACCCTGGGGACTAACTACGAGCAGTACTTC. Protein: CASTLGTNYEQYF. This rearrangement joins TRBV12-3 or TRBV12-4 to TRBJ2-7; 7 positions agree with TRBD2. Unmatched junction bases numbered 6, after V lost 7 bases and J lost 3 bases. CDR3 size: 13 residues.

The V gene is TRBV7-2, the J gene TRBJ1-4, with TRBD1 matching 9 bases. Germline V lookup: CDR1 SGHTA, CDR2 FQGNSA. J gave up 4 bases and V 2 bases, and 14 bases lay outside the gene matches. This CDR3 has 19 residues. The chain's CDR3 is CASSLRQQGALSGNEKLFF. In DNA form, the CDR3 reads TGTGCCAGCAGCTTACGGCAACAGGGGGCTCTTAGTGGTAATGAAAAACTGTTTTTT.

This clonotype was observed a few times. The rearrangement links TRBV6-5 to TRBJ1-1, with D perhaps TRBD1 (6 bases). Per the germline V gene, CDR1 is MNHEY and CDR2 is SVGAGI. The CDR3 extends over 14 amino acids. Deletions cut 5 bases from V and 4 bases from J, with 14 bases between. This CDR3 reads CASSLRGTVTEAFF. The CDR3 DNA follows: TGTGCCAGCAGTCTAAGGGGGACGGTCACTGAAGCTTTCTTT.

This clonotype was seen only a few times. This rearrangement joins TRBV18 to TRBJ2-7; a possible D gene is TRBD2 (6 bases). Trimming pared 1 base from V and 5 bases from J, leaving 9 bases between. CDR1 and CDR2 from the germline V gene are KGHSH and LQKENI. This CDR3 is 13 amino acids long. The CDR3 sequence: CASSPRREDEQYF. CDR3 DNA: TGTGCCAGCTCACCACGCAGGGAGGACGAGCAGTACTTC.

Many counts were recorded for this clonotype. The gene calls are TRBV6-2 or TRBV6-3 and TRBJ2-3, with D perhaps TRBD2 (5 bases). The CDR3 loop spans 14 amino acids. V shed 6 bases and J shed 2 bases, with 12 bases lying between them. The germline V gene has CDR1 MNHEY and CDR2 SVGEGT. CDR3 protein: CASRREGLTDTQYF. CDR3 coding DNA: TGTGCCAGCAGGAGAGAGGGCCTCACAGATACGCAGTATTTT.

The V gene is TRBV18, the J gene TRBJ1-2; 7 bases match TRBD1. Germline V gene lookup returns CDR1 KGHSH and CDR2 LQKENI. This CDR3 is built from 13 residues. V shed 8 bases and J 4 bases; nucleotides not matched to a gene: 7. CDR3 sequence reads: CASETGAGYGYTF. Written as DNA, the CDR3 is TGTGCCAGCGAAACAGGGGCTGGCTATGGCTACACCTTC. The full variable domain, completed using reference TRBV18 and TRBJ1-2, is NAGVMQNPRHLVRRRGQEARLRCSPMKGHSHVYWYRQLPEEGLKFMVYLQKENIIDESGMPKERFSAEFPKEGPSILRIQQVVRGDSAAYFCASETGAGYGYTFGSGTRLTVV.

In this sample, this clonotype turned up a few times. As DNA, the CDR3 is TGTGCCAGCAGTTACTCCCGCCGGGACAGGGAGGGCCAGTACTTC. Translated, it gives CASSYSRRDREGQYF. The rearrangement uses TRBV6-5 and TRBJ2-5, with TRBD1 matching 9 bases. The CDR3 covers 15 residues. Germline loops: CDR1 MNHEY, CDR2 SVGAGI. V gave up 0 bases and J gave up 10 bases; unmatched junction bases: 9.

This clonotype has just a few counts. The gene calls are TRBV24-1 and TRBJ1-2; D uncertain. CDR3 size: 14 residues. The germline CDR1 and CDR2 sequences are KGHDR and SFDVKD. V was shortened by 3 bases and J by 4 bases, with 11 bases between the two germline ends. The CDR3 spells CATSDARVGYGYTF. The CDR3 nucleotides are TGTGCCACCAGTGATGCGAGGGTGGGCTATGGCTACACCTTC.

J is TRBJ2-3 and V is TRBV20-1, with D maybe TRBD1 (6 bases). The CDR3 runs to 15 residues. The germline V gene has CDR1 DFQATT and CDR2 SNEGSKA (reference sequence). V was shortened by 3 bases and J by 0 bases, with 13 bases between the two germline ends. CDR3 bases: TGCAGTGCTAGGCGCGCAGGGACAAGCACAGATACGCAGTATTTT. Translating it yields CSARRAGTSTDTQYF.

The gene calls are TRBV12-5 and TRBJ2-1; D unresolved. The CDR3 runs to 12 residues. V was trimmed by 0 bases and J by 10 bases, leaving 7 bases between them. Germline CDR1 is LGHNT and CDR2 is FRNRAP. CDR3: CASGLVPIEQFF. For the CDR3, the DNA is TGTGCTAGTGGTTTGGTACCAATCGAGCAGTTCTTC.

The chain employs TRBV2 and TRBJ2-1, with D possibly matching TRBD2 (5 bases). CDR1 is SNHLY and CDR2 is FYNNEI in the germline V gene. Trimming stripped 10 bases from V and 4 bases from J, with 17 bases between. The length of the CDR3 is 14 residues. CDR3 region: CAILGGKNYNEQFF. For the CDR3, the DNA is TGTGCCATACTAGGTGGGAAAAATTACAATGAGCAGTTCTTC.

A few counts support this clonotype. The rearrangement links TRBV10-3 to TRBJ2-1, with 13 bases identical to TRBD2. The CDR3 is 15 amino acids. Germline V lookup: CDR1 ENHRY, CDR2 SYGVKD. The trim removed 6 bases at V and 9 bases at J, leaving 8 bases unmatched. This CDR3 reads CAISPGLAGSFEQFF. The DNA for the CDR3 is TGTGCCATCAGCCCGGGACTAGCGGGATCGTTTGAGCAGTTCTTC.

The chain has TRBV4-3 and TRBJ2-7, with 7 bases matching TRBD1. The CDR3 length is 15 residues. V gave up 4 bases and J gave up 6 bases; unmatched junction bases: 12. From germline, CDR1 is LGHNA and CDR2 YSLEER. The CDR3 nucleotides read TGCGCCAGCAGCCCTAGACAGGGCGCCCTACGCGAGCAGTACTTC. Translating gives CASSPRQGALREQYF.

This clonotype came up a few times. This sequence joins TRBV19 and TRBJ2-1; D uncertain. The CDR3 spans 13 residues. In germline, CDR1 is LNHDA, CDR2 SQIVND (reference sequence). V gave up 3 bases and J gave up 3 bases, with 6 bases separating them. Written as DNA, the CDR3 is TGTGCCAGTAGTATTAGGAGCTACAATGAGCAGTTCTTC. It codes for CASSIRSYNEQFF.

The gene calls are TRBV18 and TRBJ1-3; the D gene is possibly TRBD1 (5 bases). With 3 bases removed from V and 2 bases from J, the gap between germline ends came to 11 bases. CDR3 length equals 15 residues. Germline V gives CDR1 KGHSH, CDR2 LQKENI. The CDR3, as DNA: TGTGCCAGCTCACCCCTAGGAGGGGCTGGAAACACCATATATTTT. Amino acid sequence: CASSPLGGAGNTIYF.

The chain joins TRBV18 to TRBJ2-7; 11 bases line up with TRBD1. Trimming removed 3 bases from V and 0 bases from J; junction bases left unmatched: 7. Germline assignment: CDR1 KGHSH and CDR2 LQKENI. The CDR3 contains 17 residues. The CDR3 DNA sequence: TGTGCCAGCTCACCTCAAAGGACAGGGGGCACCTCCTACGAGCAGTACTTC. Translating gives CASSPQRTGGTSYEQYF.

This clonotype has just a few counts. The CDR3: CASSLLQGQGANTEAFF. Written as DNA, the CDR3 is TGTGCCAGTAGCTTACTCCAGGGACAGGGAGCGAACACTGAAGCTTTCTTT. The V and J genes are TRBV19 and TRBJ1-1; 9 bases line up with TRBD1. The CDR3 loop spans 17 amino acids. Germline V lookup: CDR1 LNHDA, CDR2 SQIVND (reference sequence). Germline trimming cut 6 bases from V and 1 base from J; bases unmatched to any gene: 12. Full variable domain (rest looked up from reference TRBV19 and TRBJ1-1): DGGITQSPKYLFRKEGQNVTLSCEQNLNHDAMYWYRQDPGQGLRLIYYSQIVNDFQKGDIAEGYSVSREKKESFPLTVTSAQKNPTAFYLCASSLLQGQGANTEAFFGQGTRLTVV.

The gene calls are TRBV24-1 and TRBJ2-1, with 9 bases aligning to TRBD2. CDR3 length equals 16 residues. Germline values: CDR1 KGHDR, CDR2 SFDVKD. With V trimmed by 4 bases and J by 1 base, 4 bases remained unmatched. CDR3 amino acids: CATSDWRGGSYNEQFF. In DNA form, the CDR3 reads TGTGCCACCAGTGACTGGCGGGGGGGGTCCTACAATGAGCAGTTCTTC.

The chain recombines TRBV18 with TRBJ2-5; TRBD1 agrees at 9 bases. V gave up 4 bases and J gave up 4 bases; unmatched junction bases: 13. This CDR3 spans 17 amino acids. Germline lookup yields CDR1 KGHSH and CDR2 LQKENI. In DNA, the CDR3 is TGTGCCAGCTCACTAAACAATCCGGGACAGGGATCAGAGACCCAGTACTTC. It codes for CASSLNNPGQGSETQYF.

This chain links TRBV6-6 with TRBJ1-1, with D unresolved. CDR1 is MNHNY and CDR2 is SVGAGI in the germline V gene (reference sequence). The CDR3 consists of 13 residues. The ends were cut back, 2 bases at V and 4 bases at J, with 8 bases in the middle. CDR3 region: CASSYTPGTEAFF. Here the CDR3 DNA reads TGTGCCAGCAGTTACACCCCAGGCACTGAAGCTTTCTTT.

The rearrangement joins TRBV7-3 to TRBJ2-1; TRBD2 aligns across 8 bases. CDR3 length equals 15 residues. CDR1 SGHTA and CDR2 FQGTGA come from the germline V gene. V lost 2 bases and J lost 10; bases outside the gene matches: 10. CDR3 nucleotides: TGTGCCAGCAGCTTAGCCAGCGGGAGTACGGAAGAGCAGTTCTTC. Translating gives CASSLASGSTEEQFF.

This clonotype was detected a few times. The rearrangement joins TRBV20-1 to TRBJ2-7; tentative D call: TRBD1 (6 bases). Germline V CDR1 and CDR2: DFQATT, SNEGSKA (reference sequence). V was cut by 3 bases and J by 2 bases, with 8 bases left in between. CDR3 length equals 12 residues. The CDR3: CSARGAAYEQYF. CDR3 coding DNA: TGCAGTGCTAGGGGGGCAGCCTACGAGCAGTACTTC.